Listed below are T cell receptor beta chains from one sample, sequenced in a study of cytomegalovirus exposure and HLA in healthy donors. Sequencing used immunoSEQ multiplex PCR; TCRdb keeps in-frame clones, though not all of them. Among about 140,000 clones listed, 73% were seen once. Sequenced input: PBMCs. The receptors stem from a woman between 40 and 55 years old in good health and CMV-seronegative. CDR3s include the opening cysteine and the closing phenylalanine or tryptophan. The D gene is left open where the match is weak. Size values are once, few and many counts, or a class for expanded clones, and some rows have none.

clone size	V gene	D gene	J gene	CDR3 protein	CDR3 DNA
few	TRBV4-1	TRBD1	TRBJ1-1	CASSQAQGVSGTEAFF	TGCGCCAGCAGCCAAGCTCAGGGGGTATCGGGCACTGAAGCTTTCTTT
few	TRBV6-5	.	TRBJ2-7	CASSYSSSGSYEQYF	TGTGCCAGCAGTTACTCGAGCTCCGGCTCCTACGAGCAGTACTTC
.	TRBV11-2	TRBD2	TRBJ2-1	CASSFSGGRLDEQFF	TGTGCCAGCAGCTTTAGCGGGGGGCGGTTGGATGAGCAGTTCTTC
.	TRBV5-4	.	TRBJ1-2	CASSLGTKANYGYTF	TGTGCCAGCAGCTTGGGGACAAAAGCTAACTATGGCTACACCTTC
.	TRBV1	.	TRBJ2-2	CTSSQATSGGAPNGELFF	TGCACCAGCAGCCAGGCAACTAGCGGGGGGGCCCCGAACGGGGAGCTGTTTTTT
.	TRBV10-3	TRBD2	TRBJ2-1	CAISESLAGGRNEQFF	TGTGCCATCAGTGAGTCGCTGGCGGGGGGTAGGAATGAGCAGTTCTTC
.	TRBV6-1	TRBD1	TRBJ1-5	CASSEMGRWTGPYSNQPQHF	TGTGCCAGCAGTGAAATGGGTCGGTGGACAGGACCCTATAGCAATCAGCCCCAGCATTTT
.	TRBV7-6	TRBD1	TRBJ1-6	CASSLEAGGESPLHF	TGTGCCAGCAGCTTAGAGGCAGGGGGCGAATCACCCCTCCACTTT
.	TRBV6-1	TRBD1	TRBJ2-2	CASNQQGVTGELFF	TGTGCCAGCAACCAGCAGGGGGTTACCGGGGAGCTGTTTTTT
once	TRBV19	.	TRBJ1-4	CASTLLAEEKLFF	TGTGCCAGTACTCTCCTCGCGGAGGAAAAACTGTTTTTT
once	TRBV2	TRBD1	TRBJ2-2	CASSEKTGADTGELFF	TGTGCCAGCAGCGAGAAGACAGGGGCGGACACCGGGGAGCTGTTTTTT
few	TRBV6-6	.	TRBJ2-3	CATFAGNTDTQYF	TGTGCCACCTTCGCGGGGAACACAGATACGCAGTATTTT
.	TRBV28	.	TRBJ2-5	CASSLSGVREETQYF	TGTGCCAGCAGTTTATCTGGCGTGAGGGAAGAGACCCAGTACTTC
.	TRBV20-1	.	TRBJ1-2	CSVLQDGYTF	TGCAGTGTCCTTCAGGATGGCTACACCTTC
few	TRBV4-3	.	TRBJ1-4	CASSLRGGDEKLFF	TGCGCCAGCAGCCTCAGGGGTGGCGATGAAAAACTGTTTTTT
.	TRBV7-2	TRBD2	TRBJ2-1	CASSPLAGAYNEQFF	TGTGCCAGCAGCCCCCTGGCGGGGGCCTACAATGAGCAGTTCTTC
.	TRBV5-1	TRBD2	TRBJ2-2	CASSLGPSGGDTGELFF	TGCGCCAGCAGCTTGGGACCCAGCGGGGGGGACACCGGGGAGCTGTTTTTT
.	TRBV29-1	.	TRBJ1-1	CSGGIAVNTEAFF	TGCAGCGGAGGGATTGCCGTGAACACTGAAGCTTTCTTT
.	TRBV7-9	TRBD2	TRBJ2-3	CASSFMKTSGGADTQYF	TGTGCCAGCAGCTTTATGAAGACTAGCGGGGGGGCAGATACGCAGTATTTT
.	TRBV7-6	.	TRBJ1-1	CASSSRTTNTEAFF	TGTGCCAGCAGCTCCAGGACAACGAACACTGAAGCTTTCTTT
.	TRBV29-1	TRBD2	TRBJ2-1	CSVWTSGGYNEQFF	TGCAGCGTGTGGACTAGCGGGGGGTACAATGAGCAGTTCTTC
.	TRBV4-3	TRBD1	TRBJ1-2	CASSQEQGNYGYTF	TGCGCCAGCAGCCAAGAACAGGGGAACTATGGCTACACCTTC
.	TRBV5-6	.	TRBJ1-3	CASSLRGRVSGNTIYF	TGTGCCAGCAGCCTCCGGGGTCGAGTCTCTGGAAACACCATATATTTT
once	TRBV19	.	TRBJ1-5	CASSISQYSNQPQHF	TGTGCCAGTAGTATTTCACAGTATAGCAATCAGCCCCAGCATTTT